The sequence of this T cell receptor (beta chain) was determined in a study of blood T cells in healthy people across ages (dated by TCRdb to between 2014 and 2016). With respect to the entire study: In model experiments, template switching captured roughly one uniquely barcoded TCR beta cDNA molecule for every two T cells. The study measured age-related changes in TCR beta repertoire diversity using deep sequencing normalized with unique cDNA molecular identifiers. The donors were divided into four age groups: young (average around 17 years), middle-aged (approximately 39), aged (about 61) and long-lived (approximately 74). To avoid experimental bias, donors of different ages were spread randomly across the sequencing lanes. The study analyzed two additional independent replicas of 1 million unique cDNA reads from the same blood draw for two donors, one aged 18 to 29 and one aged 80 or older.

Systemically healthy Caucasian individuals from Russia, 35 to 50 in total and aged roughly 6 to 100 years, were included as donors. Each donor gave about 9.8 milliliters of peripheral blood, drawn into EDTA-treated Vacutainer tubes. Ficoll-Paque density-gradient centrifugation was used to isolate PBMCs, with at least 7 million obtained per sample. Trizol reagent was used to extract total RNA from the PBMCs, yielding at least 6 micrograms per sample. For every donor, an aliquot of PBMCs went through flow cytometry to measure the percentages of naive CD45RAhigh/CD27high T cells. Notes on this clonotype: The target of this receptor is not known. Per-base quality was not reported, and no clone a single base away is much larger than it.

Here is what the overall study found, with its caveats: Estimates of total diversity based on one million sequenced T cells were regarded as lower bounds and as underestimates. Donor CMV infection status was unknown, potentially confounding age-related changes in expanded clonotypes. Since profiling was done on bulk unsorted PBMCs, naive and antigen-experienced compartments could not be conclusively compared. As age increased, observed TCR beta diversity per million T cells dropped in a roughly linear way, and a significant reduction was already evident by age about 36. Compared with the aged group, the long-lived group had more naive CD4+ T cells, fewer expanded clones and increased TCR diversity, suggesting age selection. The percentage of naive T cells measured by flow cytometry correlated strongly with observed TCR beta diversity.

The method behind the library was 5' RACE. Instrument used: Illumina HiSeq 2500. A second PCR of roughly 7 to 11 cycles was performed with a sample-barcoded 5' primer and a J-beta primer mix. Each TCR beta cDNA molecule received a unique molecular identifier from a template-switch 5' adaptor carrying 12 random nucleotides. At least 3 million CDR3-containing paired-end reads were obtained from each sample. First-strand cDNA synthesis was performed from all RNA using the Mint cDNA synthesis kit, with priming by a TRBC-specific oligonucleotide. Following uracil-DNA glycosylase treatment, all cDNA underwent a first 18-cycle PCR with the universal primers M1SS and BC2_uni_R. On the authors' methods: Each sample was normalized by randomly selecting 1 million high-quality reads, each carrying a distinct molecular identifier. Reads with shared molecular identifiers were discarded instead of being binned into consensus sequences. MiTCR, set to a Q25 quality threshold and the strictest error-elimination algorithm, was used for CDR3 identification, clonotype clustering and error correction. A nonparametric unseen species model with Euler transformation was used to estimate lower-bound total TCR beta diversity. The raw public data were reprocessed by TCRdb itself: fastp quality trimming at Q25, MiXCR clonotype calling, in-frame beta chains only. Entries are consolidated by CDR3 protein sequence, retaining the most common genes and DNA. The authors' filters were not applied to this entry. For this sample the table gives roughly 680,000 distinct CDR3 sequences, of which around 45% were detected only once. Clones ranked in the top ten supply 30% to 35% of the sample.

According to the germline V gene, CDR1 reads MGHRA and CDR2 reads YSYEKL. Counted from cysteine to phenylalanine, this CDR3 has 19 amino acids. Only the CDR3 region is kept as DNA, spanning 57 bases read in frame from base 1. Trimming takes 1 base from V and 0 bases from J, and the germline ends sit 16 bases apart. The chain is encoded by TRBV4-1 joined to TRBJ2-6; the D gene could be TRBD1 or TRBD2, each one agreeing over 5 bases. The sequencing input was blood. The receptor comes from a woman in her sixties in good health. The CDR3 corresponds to CASSQGILGAGSGANVLTF. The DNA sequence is TGCGCCAGCAGCCAAGGGATTCTCGGGGCGGGCTCTGGGGCCAACGTCCTGACTTTC.